One and the same sample provided the 9 T cell receptor beta chains below, sequenced in a study of T cells in Graves' hyperthyroidism and ophthalmopathy (dated by TCRdb to about 2019). The library was built by means of multiplex PCR. The sample was run on an Illumina HiSeq 2000. The TCR beta CDR3 regions were amplified from the RNA transcripts. The TCR CDR3 was subjected to a first round of RT-PCR using the HTBI primer set and the Qiagen OneStep RT-PCR kit. The raw public reads went through TCRdb reprocessing: fastp at Q25, MiXCR clone calling, in-frame beta chains kept. Under each unique CDR3 protein, matching rows form one entry showing the most common genes and DNA. For this sample the table gives around 520,000 distinct CDR3 sequences, of which roughly 14% were detected only once. Less than 20% of the sample belongs to the ten largest clones. Sequencing input: blood. These receptor sequences come from a woman aged 18-29 years with Graves' hyperthyroidism.

CDR3 nucleotides: TGTGCCAGTAGTCCTTACAGGGGGAGTAATTCACCCCTCCACTTT. The encoded protein is CASSPYRGSNSPLHF. This rearrangement joins TRBV19 to TRBJ1-6; TRBD1 matches 8 bases. Germline V gives CDR1 LNHDA, CDR2 SQIVND (reference sequence). This CDR3 region has 15 residues. V gave up 5 bases and J gave up 6 bases; unmatched junction bases: 6. The full variable domain, with the rest looked up from reference TRBV19 and TRBJ1-6, is DGGITQSPKYLFRKEGQNVTLSCEQNLNHDAMYWYRQDPGQGLRLIYYSQIVNDFQKGDIAEGYSVSREKKESFPLTVTSAQKNPTAFYLCASSPYRGSNSPLHFGNGTRLTVT.

This clonotype was detected only a few times. This rearrangement joins TRBV5-1 to TRBJ1-5, with D perhaps matching TRBD1 (5 bases). CDR1 and CDR2 from the germline V gene are SGHRS and YFSETQ. This CDR3 spans 13 amino acids. V was clipped by 0 bases and J by 8 bases, with 9 bases between them. The CDR3 region has the DNA TGCGCCAGCAGCTTGGGAAGGGGTGAGCCCCAGCATTTT. Translated, it gives CASSLGRGEPQHF. The full variable domain, in which reference TRBV5-1 and TRBJ1-5 provide the parts outside the CDR3, is KAGVTQTPRYLIKTRGQQVTLSCSPISGHRSVSWYQQTPGQGLQFLFEYFSETQRNKGNFPGRFSGRQFSNSRSEMNVSTLELGDSALYLCASSLGRGEPQHFGDGTRLSIL.

The chain joins TRBV10-3 to TRBJ1-1; tentatively, D is TRBD1 (5 bases). This CDR3 contains 13 residues. Germline assignment: CDR1 ENHRY and CDR2 SYGVKD. The V gene lost 4 bases and the J gene lost 8 bases, with 14 bases spanning the gap. The CDR3 loop is CAISGGEPQEAFF. The CDR3 region has the DNA TGTGCCATCAGTGGAGGGGAACCTCAAGAAGCTTTCTTT.

This clonotype showed up many times. The chain combines TRBV7-9 with TRBJ1-2; weak D call: TRBD1 (6 bases). Trimming took 5 bases from V and 4 from J, leaving 11 bases between them. CDR1 and CDR2 from the germline V gene are SEHNR and FQNEAQ (reference sequence). This CDR3 has 13 residues. CDR3 DNA: TGTGCCAGCAGCCAAGGACAGACCTATGGCTACACCTTC. It encodes CASSQGQTYGYTF.

This clonotype has a count of ten or more. The V gene is TRBV12-5, the J gene TRBJ2-3, with 7 bases matching TRBD2. Trimming at V came to 0 bases and at J to 4 bases, leaving 10 bases not matched to a gene. CDR3 length: 17 residues. In germline, CDR1 is LGHNT, CDR2 FRNRAP. The CDR3 reads CASGLVLGGSGADTQYF. CDR3 sequence (DNA): TGTGCTAGTGGTTTGGTACTGGGCGGGAGTGGGGCAGATACGCAGTATTTT.

This clonotype appeared many times. The genes are TRBV10-2 and TRBJ1-1, with 8 bases lining up with TRBD1. This CDR3 spans 14 amino acids. The germline CDR1 and CDR2 sequences are WSHSY and SAAADI. The J segment lost 6 bases and the V segment lost 2 bases, leaving 5 bases of the junction unmatched. This chain's CDR3 is CASSEGTGRAEAFF. DNA for the CDR3: TGCGCCAGCAGTGAGGGGACAGGTCGTGCTGAAGCTTTCTTT.

The table lists this clonotype with many counts. The rearrangement joins TRBV20-1 to TRBJ2-2; 7 positions agree with TRBD2. The junction had 2 bases not matched to a gene; V was cut back by 3 bases and J by 1 base. CDR1 is DFQATT and CDR2 is SNEGSKA in the germline V gene (reference sequence). The CDR3 is made up of 14 amino acids. CDR3 amino acids: CSARPSGNTGELFF. The DNA of the CDR3 is TGCAGTGCTAGGCCTAGCGGGAACACCGGGGAGCTGTTTTTT.

This clonotype has at least ten counts. The rearrangement joins TRBV11-2 to TRBJ2-3; 8 nucleotides agree with TRBD1. The CDR3 covers 14 residues. Germline V gives CDR1 SGHAT, CDR2 FQNNGV. V shed 0 bases, J shed 4 bases, and the junction held 0 bases outside the gene matches. The CDR3 sequence is CASSLDRGPDTQYF. CDR3 DNA: TGTGCCAGCAGCTTAGACAGGGGGCCAGATACGCAGTATTTT.

There are many counts of this clonotype. The chain couples TRBV20-1 to TRBJ1-5; D possibly corresponds to TRBD1 (5 bases). The CDR3 sequence is 17 residues long. Germline-derived CDR1 and CDR2 are DFQATT and SNEGSKA (reference sequence). V was cut by 1 base and J by 4 bases, with 20 bases left in between. CDR3 in DNA: TGCAGTGCTAGAGCATACTACGAGTCACAGGATAATCAGCCCCAGCATTTT. Translation gives CSARAYYESQDNQPQHF.